The entry below gives a single T cell receptor beta chain sequence along with its context. Its target is unknown. This may come from a read error, since a much larger clone is one base off. Naive CD8 T cells were picked out by sorting for CD8+CD4-CCR7+CD45RA+. The CDR3 totals 13 residues. The germline V gene encodes CDR1 PRHDT and CDR2 FYEKMQ (reference sequence). MiXCR, applied by TCRdb to the PCR reads, yields one record per CDR3 protein. The data hold roughly 100,000 distinct CDR3 sequences, with 30% to 35% observed a single time. This entry comes from a study of molecular identifiers for immune sequencing clone quantification. Whole-study results and caveats: More than 99% of effector molecules, versus under 1% of naive-cell molecules, belonged to clones above 20 RNA copies.

Sample: naive CD8+ T cells from blood, with Jurkat cell RNA spiked in. The subset was: FACS-sorted CD8+CD4-CCR7+CD45RA+ naive T cells. The receptor was isolated from a human donor in good health. Some libraries in this study had Jurkat cell RNA spiked in. V usage is TRBV13 and J usage is TRBJ2-3; D uncertain. The CDR3 spells CASRDEYTDTQNF. The CDR3 bases are TGTGCCAGCAGGGATGAATACACAGATACGCAGAATTTT.